Listed below are T cell receptor beta chains from one sample, sequenced in a study of Ad26.COV2.S vaccination and SARS-CoV-2 variants. The method was immunoSEQ multiplex PCR; TCRdb's version includes in-frame clones alone and lacks a portion of them. The table lists some 320,000 clones, about 86% of them singletons. The starting material was peripheral blood, obtained in a trial of Ad26.COV2.S vaccine versus placebo. The receptors originated from a person between 18 and 59 years old who received the Ad26.COV2.S COVID-19 vaccine or a placebo. CDR3s include the opening cysteine and the closing phenylalanine or tryptophan. The D gene is left open where the match is weak. Size is stated for part of the rows, as once, few or many counts, or as a class when the clone is expanded.

v_call,d_call,clone_size,j_call,cdr3_aa,cdr3_nt
TRBV4-1,TRBD1,.,TRBJ1-4,CASSHIQGAGEKLFF,TGCGCCAGCAGCCACATACAGGGGGCCGGAGAAAAACTGTTTTTT
TRBV5-1,TRBD1,.,TRBJ2-2,CASSLLGQGATGELFF,TGCGCCAGCAGCTTGTTGGGACAGGGGGCTACCGGGGAGCTGTTTTTT
TRBV7-3,.,.,TRBJ2-1,CASSLMSTLANEQFF,TGTGCCAGCAGCTTAATGTCTACACTCGCCAATGAGCAGTTCTTC
TRBV5-1,.,.,TRBJ2-7,CASSLRTGEYEQYF,TGCGCCAGCAGCTTGAGGACGGGCGAGTACGAGCAGTACTTC
TRBV21-1,.,.,TRBJ2-1,CASSQGGLGLNNEQFF,TGTGCCAGCAGCCAGGGGGGGTTGGGACTGAACAATGAGCAGTTCTTC
TRBV30,TRBD1,.,TRBJ1-2,CAWRTGGVYGYTF,TGTGCCTGGAGAACAGGGGGCGTCTATGGCTACACCTTC
TRBV4-3,TRBD1,.,TRBJ2-6,CASSQSSGGGSGANVLTF,TGCGCCAGCAGCCAAAGTTCAGGGGGCGGTTCTGGGGCCAACGTCCTGACTTTC
TRBV7-2,TRBD1,.,TRBJ2-7,CASKPGQYYEQYF,TGTGCCAGCAAACCGGGACAGTACTACGAGCAGTACTTC
TRBV5-1,.,.,TRBJ1-1,CASSSRERNTEAFF,TGCGCCAGCAGCTCCAGGGAAAGGAACACTGAAGCTTTCTTT
TRBV18,TRBD1,once,TRBJ2-3,CASSPDRADTQYF,TGTGCCAGCTCACCCGACAGGGCGGATACGCAGTATTTT
TRBV14,.,many,TRBJ2-5,CASSQGQVGTVTQYF,TGTGCCAGCAGCCAAGGACAGGTGGGGACCGTGACCCAGTACTTC
TRBV19,.,.,TRBJ2-5,CASRGPFWETQYF,TGTGCCAGTAGGGGTCCCTTTTGGGAGACCCAGTACTTC
TRBV19,.,.,TRBJ2-5,CASSIEETQYF,TGTGCCAGTAGTATTGAAGAGACCCAGTACTTC
TRBV2,TRBD1,few,TRBJ2-1,CASSFQTGGSRNEQFF,TGTGCCAGCAGTTTTCAAACAGGGGGATCTAGGAATGAGCAGTTCTTC
TRBV7-2,TRBD2,few,TRBJ2-7,CASSFAAGGTYEQYF,TGTGCCAGCAGCTTCGCAGCGGGGGGGACCTACGAGCAGTACTTC
TRBV18,.,.,TRBJ1-5,CASSKGDGNQPQHF,TGTGCCAGCTCAAAGGGAGACGGCAATCAGCCCCAGCATTTT
TRBV5-1,TRBD1,.,TRBJ1-4,CASSPTTGVGSNEKLFF,TGCGCCAGCAGCCCTACGACAGGGGTCGGATCTAATGAAAAACTGTTTTTT
TRBV6-5,TRBD1,few,TRBJ1-5,CASRDLTGGGQPQHF,TGTGCCAGCAGGGATCTGACAGGGGGTGGTCAGCCCCAGCATTTT
TRBV20-1,.,.,TRBJ2-3,CSASIRGTFTDTQYF,TGCAGTGCTAGTATCCGGGGGACTTTCACAGATACGCAGTATTTT
TRBV9,.,.,TRBJ2-1,CASSPDRGRGRSSYNEQFF,TGTGCCAGCAGCCCTGACCGGGGGCGGGGGAGGAGCTCCTACAATGAGCAGTTCTTC
TRBV12-3/TRBV12-4,.,.,TRBJ1-5,CASSSASNQPQHF,TGTGCCAGCAGTTCGGCCAGCAATCAGCCCCAGCATTTT
TRBV7-9,.,.,TRBJ2-7,CASSHPGLEQYF,TGTGCCAGCAGCCACCCCGGCCTGGAGCAGTACTTC